Shown below are 13 T cell receptor beta chains from a single sample sequenced in a study of T cell responses to AZD1222 COVID-19 vaccine. Method: immunoSEQ multiplex PCR; TCRdb's copy keeps in-frame clones and lacks some. Among about 81,000 clones, less than 95% were seen once, and the ten largest hold approximately 5%. The sequencing here drew on peripheral blood, taken 28 days after the second AZD1222 dose. The receptors come from an adult who received the AZD1222 COVID-19 vaccine.

The chain uses TRBV12-3 or TRBV12-4 and TRBJ1-2; D gene ambiguous. V gave up 6 bases and J gave up 7 bases, with 6 bases separating them. The CDR3 extends over 10 amino acids. CDR3 nucleotide sequence: TGTGCCAGCAGCACTGCTGGCTACACCTTC. Protein product: CASSTAGYTF.

The table lists this clone with a count of one. The V gene is TRBV27, the J gene TRBJ2-3, with D perhaps TRBD2 (5 bases). Trimming left V 2 bases short and J 6 bases short, with 12 bases between. Per germline, CDR1 MNHEY and CDR2 SMNVEV (reference sequence). The CDR3 spans 14 residues. In DNA form, the CDR3 reads TGTGCCAGCAGTTTAGAGGGTGCCCGGGATACGCAGTATTTT. Translated, it gives CASSLEGARDTQYF.

This sequence joins TRBV10-3 and TRBJ1-2, with TRBD1 matching over 8 bases. The CDR3 has 13 amino acids. CDR1 and CDR2 (germline): ENHRY, SYGVKD. Trimming removed 5 bases from V and 7 bases from J; junction bases left unmatched: 6. CDR3 in amino acids: CAISIGTGGGYTF. The CDR3 coding sequence is TGTGCCATCAGTATAGGGACAGGTGGTGGCTACACCTTC.

The J gene is TRBJ2-5, the V gene TRBV4-1; D is ambiguous. Germline values: CDR1 MGHRA, CDR2 YSYEKL. This CDR3 comprises 15 residues. The V end lost 2 bases, the J end lost 2 bases, and 12 bases lay between the germline ends. In DNA, the CDR3 is TGCGCCAGCAGCCAATCTGGACGTACGCAAGAGACCCAGTACTTC. Translated: CASSQSGRTQETQYF.

This clone was counted between two and nine times. CDR3 protein: CASSPTTGTNVLTF. CDR3 coding DNA: TGCGCCAGCAGCCCTACGACGGGGACCAACGTCCTGACTTTC. The chain combines TRBV5-1 with TRBJ2-6; D possibly corresponds to TRBD2 (5 bases). This CDR3 has 14 residues. V was shortened by 4 bases and J by 8 bases, with 13 bases between the two germline ends. Per the germline V gene, CDR1 is SGHRS and CDR2 is YFSETQ.

The rearrangement joins TRBV10-3 to TRBJ2-1; TRBD2 agrees at 11 bases. This CDR3 has 15 residues. J was trimmed by 6 bases and V by 5 bases; bases with no gene match: 6. Germline V CDR1 and CDR2: ENHRY, SYGVKD. In DNA form, the CDR3 reads TGTGCCATCAGTCTAACTAGCGGGGGACCCAATGAGCAGTTCTTC. Protein product: CAISLTSGGPNEQFF.

The CDR3 nucleotides are TGTGCCAGTAACTACTTCAGGGGGAGAACGAACACCGGGGAGCTGTTTTTT. It is translated as CASNYFRGRTNTGELFF. The chain has TRBV19 and TRBJ2-2; 7 bases align to TRBD1. Germline CDR1 is LNHDA and CDR2 is SQIVND (reference sequence). V trimming: 7 bases; J trimming: 0 bases; junction bases outside the gene matches: 11. The CDR3 contains 17 residues.

This clone was detected once. The chain has TRBV19 and TRBJ1-4; D possibly corresponds to TRBD1 (5 bases). Deletions cut 6 bases from V and 4 bases from J, with 15 bases between. The germline V gene encodes CDR1 LNHDA and CDR2 SQIVND (reference sequence). This CDR3 region has 15 residues. DNA of the CDR3: TGTGCCAGTAGGGAGGACACTTTAGTTAATGAAAAACTGTTTTTT. This gives the protein CASREDTLVNEKLFF.

This rearrangement joins TRBV6-2 or TRBV6-3 to TRBJ1-5, with no clear D. With 2 bases removed from V and 6 bases from J, the gap between germline ends came to 8 bases. The CDR3 runs to 13 residues. The germline CDR1 and CDR2 sequences are MNHEY and SVGEGT. The CDR3 is CASSYEFVQPQHF. The CDR3 DNA follows: TGTGCCAGCAGTTACGAATTTGTTCAGCCCCAGCATTTT.

The V call is TRBV11-3, the J call TRBJ1-6; D gene unclear. Trimming took off 2 bases at V and 7 bases at J, with 6 bases between the two ends. CDR3 length equals 13 residues. The germline V gene encodes CDR1 SGHNT and CDR2 YENEEA. The CDR3 sequence: CASSLNRNSPLHF. The CDR3 DNA is TGTGCCAGCAGCTTAAATAGGAATTCACCCCTCCACTTT. Combining the CDR3 with reference TRBV11-3 and TRBJ1-6 gives the whole variable domain EAGVVQSPRYKIIEKKQPVAFWCNPISGHNTLYWYLQNLGQGPELLIRYENEEAVDDSQLPKDRFSAERLKGVDSTLKIQPAELGDSAVYLCASSLNRNSPLHFGNGTRLTVT.

The chain combines TRBV4-1 with TRBJ1-5, with 11 nucleotides matching TRBD1. The ends lost 1 base at V and 8 bases at J; junction bases unmatched: 16. Germline CDR1 MGHRA, CDR2 YSYEKL. CDR3 length: 19 residues. CDR3: CASSQGNSGGQGAREPQHF. CDR3 coding DNA: TGCGCCAGCAGCCAAGGGAATTCCGGCGGACAGGGGGCAAGGGAGCCCCAGCATTTT.

The genes are TRBV28 and TRBJ2-5; 9 bases are shared with TRBD1. Germline lookup yields CDR1 MDHEN and CDR2 SYDVKM. The CDR3 loop spans 15 amino acids. J was trimmed by 1 base and V by 5 bases; bases with no gene match: 5. CDR3 DNA: TGTGCCAGCAGTCACCGACAGGGGGGCCAAGAGACCCAGTACTTC. It translates to CASSHRQGGQETQYF. Full variable domain (rest looked up from reference TRBV28 and TRBJ2-5): DVKVTQSSRYLVKRTGEKVFLECVQDMDHENMFWYRQDPGLGLRLIYFSYDVKMKEKGDIPEGYSVSREKKERFSLILESASTNQTSMYLCASSHRQGGQETQYFGPGTRLLVL.

The chain employs TRBV12-5 and TRBJ2-7, with D uncertain. CDR1 is LGHNT and CDR2 is FRNRAP in the germline V gene. The V gene lost 1 base and the J gene lost 1 base, with 8 bases spanning the gap. The CDR3 extends over 14 amino acids. The CDR3 nucleotides are TGTGCTAGTGGTTTGGGGGCCACTTCCTACGAGCAGTACTTC. Translation: CASGLGATSYEQYF.